The entry that follows covers one T cell receptor beta chain sequence. TCRdb reworked the 5' RACE reads into one entry per CDR3 protein, no DNA. Recorded for this sample: some 160,000 distinct CDR3 sequences. This sample is part of a study of monozygotic twins with inflammatory bowel disease. Blood samples, whole and unsorted for T cells, yielded the isolated total RNA. Sequenced material: blood. The sequence was obtained from a human donor with ulcerative colitis or Crohn's disease, or a healthy co-twin of an affected twin (not recorded which).

The CDR3 protein is CASSLRTSGGVTDTQYF. This chain joins TRBV5-6 and TRBJ2-3; TCRdb outputs TRBD2, but without DNA this stays unchecked. CDR1 and CDR2 from the germline V gene are SGHDT and YYEEEE. The CDR3 extends over 17 amino acids.